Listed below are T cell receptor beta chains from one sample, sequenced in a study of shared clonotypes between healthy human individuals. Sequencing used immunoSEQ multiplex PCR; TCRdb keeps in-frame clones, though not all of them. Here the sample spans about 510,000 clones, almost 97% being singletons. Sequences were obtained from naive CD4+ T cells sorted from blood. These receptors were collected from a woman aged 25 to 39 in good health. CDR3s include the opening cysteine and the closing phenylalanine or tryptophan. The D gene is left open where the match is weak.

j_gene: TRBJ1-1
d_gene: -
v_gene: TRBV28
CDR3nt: TGTGCCAGCAGGTTCCAGGGGATGAACACTGAAGCTTTCTTT
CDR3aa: CASRFQGMNTEAFF

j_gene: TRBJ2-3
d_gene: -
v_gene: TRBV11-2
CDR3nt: TGTGCCAGCAGCTTAGGGGGGAGCCAAAGCACAGATACGCAGTATTTT
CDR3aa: CASSLGGSQSTDTQYF

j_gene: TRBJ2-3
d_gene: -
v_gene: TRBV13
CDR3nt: TGTGCCAGCAGCTTAGGCCGCGAGTGGGTCTCAGATACGCAGTATTTT
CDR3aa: CASSLGREWVSDTQYF

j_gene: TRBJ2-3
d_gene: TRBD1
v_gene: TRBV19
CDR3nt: TGTGCCAGTAGTATAGCCTTCGACAGGGTGCCTTCCACAGATACGCAGTATTTT
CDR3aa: CASSIAFDRVPSTDTQYF

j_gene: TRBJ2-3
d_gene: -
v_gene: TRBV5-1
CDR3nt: TGCGCCAGCAGCCCCCAATCTAGCACAGATACGCAGTATTTT
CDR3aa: CASSPQSSTDTQYF

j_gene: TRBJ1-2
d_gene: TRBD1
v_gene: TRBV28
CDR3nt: TGTGCCAGCAGTTTAGGGACAGGGGGCGCCTATGGCTACACCTTC
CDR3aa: CASSLGTGGAYGYTF

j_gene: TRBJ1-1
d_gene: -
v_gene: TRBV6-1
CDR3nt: TGTGCCAGCAGGGTTATAGGGTCCACTGAAGCTTTCTTT
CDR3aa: CASRVIGSTEAFF

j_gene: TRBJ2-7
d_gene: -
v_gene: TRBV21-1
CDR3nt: TGTGCCAGCAGCAAAACCCCGGGAGGCAGGGGATTTAGAATTATTGCCTACGAGCAGTACTTC
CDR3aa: CASSKTPGGRGFRIIAYEQYF

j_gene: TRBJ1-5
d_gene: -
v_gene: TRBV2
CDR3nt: TGTGCCAGCAGTGTAGGTAATCAGCCCCAGCATTTT
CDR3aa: CASSVGNQPQHF

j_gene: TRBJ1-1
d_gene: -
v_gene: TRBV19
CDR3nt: TGTGCCAGTAGTAGCGGAGAAGCCACTGAAGCTTTCTTT
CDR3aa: CASSSGEATEAFF

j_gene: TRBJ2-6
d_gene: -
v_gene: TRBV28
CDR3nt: TGTGCCAGCAGTTTTGGCAGAATTTACAGCTCTGGGGCCAACGTCCTGACTTTC
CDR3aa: CASSFGRIYSSGANVLTF

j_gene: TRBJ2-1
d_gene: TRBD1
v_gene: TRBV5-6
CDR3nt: TGTGCCAGCACCGGGACAGTGTTTAATGAGCAGTTCTTC
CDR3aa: CASTGTVFNEQFF